Below are 11 T cell receptor beta chains sequenced from a single sample in a study of brain T cells in children with intractable seizures. Indicated time point: blood from clinic visit 5 months post-surgery; TSC patient then seizure free. Method: immunoSEQ multiplex PCR; TCRdb's copy keeps in-frame clones and lacks some. The repertoire holds approximately 330,000 clones, with 85% to 95% as singletons. Source: peripheral blood, taken 4 to 5 months after surgery. The source is a boy less than two years old with tuberous sclerosis and intractable seizures.

The J gene is TRBJ2-7, the V gene TRBV6-6; 7 bases are shared with TRBD2. The ends lost 7 bases at V and 5 bases at J; junction bases unmatched: 8. Germline V gene lookup returns CDR1 MNHNY and CDR2 SVGAGI (reference sequence). The CDR3 is made up of 13 amino acids. The CDR3 sequence is CASTSGGVHEQYF. The CDR3 region has the DNA TGTGCCAGCACCTCTGGGGGGGTCCACGAGCAGTACTTC.

The genes are TRBV3-1 (or the pseudogene TRBV3-2) and TRBJ2-3; 7 bases line up with TRBD2. The CDR3 length is 15 residues. The germline gives CDR1 LGHDT, CDR2 YNNKEL (reference sequence). Trimming cost V 1 base and J 4 bases; bases outside gene matches: 5. This CDR3 is CASSQGTRWADTQYF. CDR3 in DNA: TGTGCCAGCAGCCAAGGGACTAGATGGGCAGATACGCAGTATTTT.

The chain uses TRBV2 and TRBJ2-5; D ambiguous. Trimming removed 7 bases at V and 1 base at J, with 7 bases between. The CDR3 runs to 12 residues. Germline CDR1 and CDR2: SNHLY and FYNNEI. The CDR3 nucleotides read TGTGCCAGCATCTACCCCCAAGAGACCCAGTACTTC. The encoded protein is CASIYPQETQYF.

The rearrangement joins TRBV25-1 to TRBJ2-7; perhaps D is TRBD1 or TRBD2 (5 bases each). The germline V and J ends were trimmed by 6 bases and 0 bases, with 9 bases remaining between them. The germline V gene has CDR1 MGHDK and CDR2 SYGVNS. There are 13 residues in the CDR3. This CDR3 reads CASRGRSSYEQYF. The CDR3 coding sequence is TGTGCCAGCAGGGGACGGAGCTCCTACGAGCAGTACTTC.

This CDR3 reads CASSLDIDTGELFF. The DNA of the CDR3 is TGCGCCAGCAGCTTGGACATTGACACCGGGGAGCTGTTTTTT. The chain links TRBV5-1 to TRBJ2-2; no clear D gene. Germline loops: CDR1 SGHRS, CDR2 YFSETQ. Trimming took 0 bases from V and 3 from J, leaving 6 bases between them. The CDR3 runs 14 residues.

CDR3 in DNA: TGTGCCAGCAGCTTGGCGGGGGCGCATGGCTACACCTTC. Encoded protein: CASSLAGAHGYTF. The chain links TRBV5-6 to TRBJ1-2, with a possible D match to TRBD1 (6 bases). Trimming took off 0 bases at V and 6 bases at J, with 9 bases between the two ends. Germline assignment: CDR1 SGHDT and CDR2 YYEEEE. This CDR3 has 13 amino acids.

Worth noting for this clone: One end of the junction does not line up with germline, which may come from a read error. The V gene is TRBV7-7, the J gene TRBJ2-7, with D possibly being TRBD1 (6 bases). Germline assignment: CDR1 SSHAT and CDR2 FNYEAQ (reference sequence). The CDR3 loop spans 13 amino acids. CDR3 residues: CASSPDRSYEQYF. The CDR3 DNA sequence: TGTGCTAGCAGCCCGGACAGATCTTACGAGCAGTACTTC.

The chain links TRBV13 to TRBJ2-7; D is uncertain. CDR1 and CDR2 from the germline V gene are PRHDT and FYEKMQ (reference sequence). Between the trimmed V and J ends, which lost 4 bases and 1 base, there was a span of 8 bases. This CDR3 contains 13 residues. The CDR3: CASSSPQSYEQYF. In nucleotides, the CDR3 is TGTGCCAGCAGCTCCCCTCAATCCTACGAGCAGTACTTC.

The chain links TRBV29-1 to TRBJ2-2; D gene unclear. Germline loops: CDR1 SQVTM, CDR2 ANQGSEA. The CDR3 is 11 residues long. V lost 7 bases, J lost 1 base, and 4 bases lay in between. This CDR3 reads CSAGNTGELFF. The CDR3 DNA follows: TGCAGCGCTGGGAACACCGGGGAGCTGTTTTTT.

This CDR3 is CASSPTSLRAYGYTF. DNA for the CDR3: TGTGCCAGCAGCCCGACCTCGTTGAGGGCCTATGGCTACACCTTC. This chain connects TRBV7-9 to TRBJ1-2; no definite D call. The germline gives CDR1 SEHNR, CDR2 FQNEAQ (reference sequence). V lost 5 bases to trimming and J lost 4 bases, with 17 bases between them. This CDR3 is built from 15 residues.

CDR3 residues: CASSTLSVTGGYGYTF. The DNA for the CDR3 is TGTGCCAGCAGTACATTATCGGTCACAGGGGGTTATGGCTACACCTTC. The chain combines TRBV27 with TRBJ1-2; 8 bases line up with TRBD1. V was clipped by 5 bases and J by 5 bases; unmatched bases: 13. In germline, CDR1 is MNHEY, CDR2 SMNVEV (reference sequence). The length of the CDR3 is 16 residues.